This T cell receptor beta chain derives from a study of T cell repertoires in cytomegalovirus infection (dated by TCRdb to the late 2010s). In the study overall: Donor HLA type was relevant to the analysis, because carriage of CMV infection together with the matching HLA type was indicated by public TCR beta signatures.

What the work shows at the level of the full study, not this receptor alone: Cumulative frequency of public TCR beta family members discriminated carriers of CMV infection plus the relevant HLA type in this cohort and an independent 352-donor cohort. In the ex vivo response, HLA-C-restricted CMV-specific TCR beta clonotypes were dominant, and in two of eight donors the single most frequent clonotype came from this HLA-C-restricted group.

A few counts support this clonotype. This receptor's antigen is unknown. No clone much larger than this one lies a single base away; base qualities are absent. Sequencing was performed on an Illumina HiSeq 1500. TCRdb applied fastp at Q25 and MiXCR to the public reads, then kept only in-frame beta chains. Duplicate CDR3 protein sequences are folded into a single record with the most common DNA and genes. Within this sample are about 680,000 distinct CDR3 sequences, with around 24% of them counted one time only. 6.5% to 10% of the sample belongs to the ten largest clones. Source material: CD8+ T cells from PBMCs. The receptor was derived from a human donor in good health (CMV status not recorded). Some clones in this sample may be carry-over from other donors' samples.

The CDR3 in this case is CASSSGGRGTGELFF. At the DNA level, the sequence is TGTGCCAGCAGTTCGGGGGGGAGGGGCACCGGGGAGCTGTTTTTT. The V and J segments used are TRBV27 and TRBJ2-2; 8 bases in the middle match TRBD2. The CDR3 spans 15 residues, from the cysteine through the phenylalanine. Only the CDR3 region is kept as DNA, spanning 45 bases read in frame from base 1. Clipping removes 4 bases from V and 4 bases from J, with 5 as the unmatched junction base count. The germline V gene (reference sequence) specifies MNHEY as CDR1 and SMNVEV as CDR2.